Listed below are T cell receptor beta chains from one sample, sequenced in a study of blood T cells in healthy people across ages. TCRdb independently ran MiXCR on the 5' RACE reads; one entry per CDR3 protein. The data contain about 800,000 distinct CDR3 sequences, 58% of them singletons. Specimen: blood. The receptors here all came from a man aged 30 to 39 in good health. Both conserved end residues are part of each CDR3. A D gene is named only where the DNA matches it firmly. The size field is filled for only some rows; it gives once, few, many or a size class.

TGCAGCGTTGAGGAGGGGGGTAATGAGCAGTTCTTC | CSVEEGGNEQFF | - | - | TRBJ2-1 | TRBV29-1
TGTGCCAGCAGCCCAAGCCAGCTTTCACCCCTCCACTTT | CASSPSQLSPLHF | - | - | TRBJ1-6 | TRBV7-2
TGTGCCAGCGCGGGAGGCCCTGTTTACGAGCGGTACTTC | CASAGGPVYERYF | - | TRBD2 | TRBJ2-7 | TRBV28
TGCGCCAGCAGCTACGGACAGGGAGGCGAGCAGTACTTC | CASSYGQGGEQYF | - | TRBD1 | TRBJ2-7 | TRBV5-1
TGTGCCAGCAGCTCAAAACAGGGGACCGAGCAGTACTTC | CASSSKQGTEQYF | - | TRBD1 | TRBJ2-7 | TRBV7-3
TGTGCCAGCAGTCTCCGGGGGGGGAACACTGAAGCTTTCTTT | CASSLRGGNTEAFF | - | - | TRBJ1-1 | TRBV12-3/TRBV12-4
TGCAGTGCACCCTTGGTGACCCCCTACGAGCAGTACTTC | CSAPLVTPYEQYF | - | - | TRBJ2-7 | TRBV20-1
TGCAGCGTTGAATTGGTCGGCTGGGCTGAGCAGTTCTTC | CSVELVGWAEQFF | - | - | TRBJ2-1 | TRBV29-1
TGTGCCTACTCCGGAGGCGTGGAGCGGGACACCGGGGAGCTGTTTTTT | CAYSGGVERDTGELFF | - | - | TRBJ2-2 | TRBV30
TGTGCCACGAGGACTAGCGGGTCCGAGCAGTACTTC | CATRTSGSEQYF | few | TRBD2 | TRBJ2-7 | TRBV6-5
TGCAGTGCTAGAGAACTAGCGGGTGGTTGGAGGGAGTTCTTC | CSARELAGGWREFF | many | TRBD2 | TRBJ2-1 | TRBV20-1
TGCGCCAGCAGGTCCCGGGACATTTTCTGGGAGACCCAGTACTTC | CASRSRDIFWETQYF | - | - | TRBJ2-5 | TRBV4-1
TGCAGTGCGCTGTATACTGGGACAACCTCTAACTATGGCTACACCTTC | CSALYTGTTSNYGYTF | - | - | TRBJ1-2 | TRBV20-1
TGTGCCAGCAGCTCAAGGTCAGCGGGACGCACAGATACGCAGTATTTT | CASSSRSAGRTDTQYF | - | TRBD2 | TRBJ2-3 | TRBV7-2
TGTGCCACGTCGGGGCCCGATAGCAATCAGCCCCAGCATTTT | CATSGPDSNQPQHF | - | - | TRBJ1-5 | TRBV15
TGCAGTGCTAGAGATGTAACAGCGCCTATAACCTGCGAGCAGTACTTC | CSARDVTAPITCEQYF | - | - | TRBJ2-7 | TRBV20-1
TGTGCCAGTAGGGCATCTGTCCTGGTCCAAACTGGGGCCAACGTCCCGACTTTC | CASRASVLVQTGANVPTF | - | - | TRBJ2-6 | TRBV19
TGTGCCAGCAGCTTAGCCGTGCGCGGGTACAATGAGCAGTACTTC | CASSLAVRGYNEQYF | - | - | TRBJ2-5 | TRBV7-2
TGCAGCGTTGGTTCAGCGCCCTACGAGCAGTACTTC | CSVGSAPYEQYF | few | - | TRBJ2-7 | TRBV29-1
TGTGCCAGCAGAGAGGATCGGGGGCGCCCATTGCCCGGTAGTCTCTTCTACACCTTC | CASREDRGRPLPGSLFYTF | - | - | TRBJ1-2 | TRBV2
TGCAGTGTCGGAAATAGCAATCAGCCCCAGCATTTT | CSVGNSNQPQHF | - | - | TRBJ1-5 | TRBV20-1
TGTGCCAGCAGCTTATCCCAAGAGACCCAGTACTTC | CASSLSQETQYF | many | - | TRBJ2-5 | TRBV5-1
TGTGCCAGCAGCCCACAGGGAGTGAGAGCAGATACGCAGTATTTT | CASSPQGVRADTQYF | - | - | TRBJ2-3 | TRBV7-2
TGTGCCAGCAGCCCCTGGACAGGTCTGAATGAAAAACTGTTTTTT | CASSPWTGLNEKLFF | many | TRBD1 | TRBJ1-4 | TRBV14
TGCAGTGCTAGAGCTTTGGCTAGCGGGGGCTACGAGCAGTACTTC | CSARALASGGYEQYF | - | TRBD2 | TRBJ2-7 | TRBV20-1
TGTGCCAGCAGTTTTCCAAGGGGTGGTCAGCCCCAGCATTTT | CASSFPRGGQPQHF | - | - | TRBJ1-5 | TRBV28
TGCGCCAGCAGCCAAGATTACCAGGCGTCTAGCTCCTACGAGCAGTACTTC | CASSQDYQASSSYEQYF | - | - | TRBJ2-7 | TRBV4-3
TGTGCCAGCAGCCCTTGGGAGAGGACCGATGAGCAGTTCTTC | CASSPWERTDEQFF | few | - | TRBJ2-1 | TRBV27
TGTGCCACCAGTGATTTGCACGGTTATGGCTACACCTTC | CATSDLHGYGYTF | - | - | TRBJ1-2 | TRBV24-1
TGCAGTGCTAGAGAGGGACAGACCCTACGAGAGCAGTACTTC | CSAREGQTLREQYF | - | TRBD1 | TRBJ2-4 | TRBV20-1
TGTGCCAGCAGTGAAGCGCTTCTAGAGCACAACGGCTACACCTTC | CASSEALLEHNGYTF | - | - | TRBJ1-2 | TRBV2
TGTGCCAGCAGCTTAATCGGTGCGTCTGATACGCAGTATTTT | CASSLIGASDTQYF | - | - | TRBJ2-3 | TRBV7-2
TGTGCCAGCAGTTACCCGACTAGCGGGAGAGACGAGCAGTACTTC | CASSYPTSGRDEQYF | - | TRBD2 | TRBJ2-7 | TRBV12-3/TRBV12-4
TGTGCCAGCAGACTAGGGGACCTGAACACTGAAGCTTTCTTT | CASRLGDLNTEAFF | - | - | TRBJ1-1 | TRBV6-5
TGTGCCAGTAGCTCCCGGGTCTACAATGAGCAGTTCTTC | CASSSRVYNEQFF | - | - | TRBJ2-1 | TRBV7-2
TGCAGCGCTCAGACTAGTACCGATGAGCAGTTCTTC | CSAQTSTDEQFF | - | - | TRBJ2-1 | TRBV29-1
TGTGCCACGAGTGAGCGGTACTTC | CATSERYF | - | - | TRBJ2-7 | TRBV6-2/TRBV6-3
TGCGCCAGCACAGGGGCGAGCTCCTACAATGAGCAGTTCTTC | CASTGASSYNEQFF | - | - | TRBJ2-1 | TRBV5-1
TGTGCCAGCAGCTCAGGGTCGCGCGGCACTGAAGCTTTCTTT | CASSSGSRGTEAFF | - | - | TRBJ1-1 | TRBV11-2
TGTGCCAGCAGCTTAGCTGACGGCTTGAACACTGAAGCTTTCTTT | CASSLADGLNTEAFF | - | - | TRBJ1-1 | TRBV7-9
TGTGCCACCAGAAACCGACTAGCGGGGCCTTACGGGGGAGATACGCAGTATTTT | CATRNRLAGPYGGDTQYF | - | TRBD2 | TRBJ2-3 | TRBV15
TGCAGCGGGTGGAGACAGGGGGCGCGATTATCGTTAGATACGCAGTATTTT | CSGWRQGARLSLDTQYF | - | TRBD1 | TRBJ2-3 | TRBV29-1
TGTGCCAGCAGCTTTGGACTGAGGGCCTACGAGCAGTACTTC | CASSFGLRAYEQYF | - | - | TRBJ2-7 | TRBV11-2
TGTGCCAGCGCTGCGGGAGGGCGGGTCCAAGAGACCCAGTACTTC | CASAAGGRVQETQYF | - | TRBD2 | TRBJ2-5 | TRBV28
TGTGCCAGCAGTACCGGGACAGGGTTATATTCACCCCTCCACTTT | CASSTGTGLYSPLHF | - | TRBD1 | TRBJ1-6 | TRBV27
TGTGCCATCAGTCCGGGGACGGGGGGCACAGATACGCAGTATTTT | CAISPGTGGTDTQYF | - | - | TRBJ2-3 | TRBV10-3
TGTGCCAGCAGTTTAGCCAAGAATAGCAGGTACGAGCAGTACTTC | CASSLAKNSRYEQYF | - | - | TRBJ2-7 | TRBV12-3/TRBV12-4
TGCGCCAGCAGCGTGGCCACAGGGTACTACGAGCAGTACTTC | CASSVATGYYEQYF | - | - | TRBJ2-7 | TRBV5-1